A selection of T cell receptor beta chains follows, all from one sample in a study of regulatory T cells in long-lasting Graves disease. TCRdb reprocessed the multiplex PCR reads with MiXCR, giving one entry per CDR3 protein. This sample has roughly 450,000 distinct CDR3 sequences; less than 25% occur once, and the top ten carry roughly 30%. This specimen was peripheral blood mononuclear cells (PBMCs), taken when the disease was refractory, from a patient treated with antithyroid drugs. Source of these receptors: a female donor with Graves disease. CDR3s include the opening cysteine and the closing phenylalanine or tryptophan. A D gene is named only where the DNA matches it firmly. For some rows the clone size is stated as once, few or many, or as a class when expanded; others skip it.

cdr3_length	clone_size	v_call	d_call	j_call	cdr3_aa	cdr3_nt
13	NA	TRBV6-1	NA	TRBJ2-7	CASNLKRAYEQYF	TGTGCCAGCAACCTTAAGAGAGCCTACGAGCAGTACTTC
15	NA	TRBV20-1	NA	TRBJ1-4	CSARDEKAGDEKLFF	TGCAGTGCTAGAGATGAAAAGGCGGGGGATGAAAAACTGTTTTTT
13	many	TRBV2	NA	TRBJ2-7	CASRTAGMELQYF	TGTGCCAGCAGGACGGCGGGAATGGAACTACAGTACTTC
20	NA	TRBV7-2	NA	TRBJ1-6	CASRQTGVLTSSSYNSPLHF	TGTGCCAGCAGGCAAACAGGAGTACTGACCTCGAGCTCCTATAATTCACCCCTCCACTTT
14	NA	TRBV6-2/TRBV6-3	NA	TRBJ2-2	CASSGTTRTGELFF	TGTGCCAGCAGTGGCACAACTAGAACCGGGGAGCTGTTTTTT
14	once	TRBV20-1	TRBD2	TRBJ2-7	CSASPSGSDYEQYF	TGCAGTGCTAGTCCTAGCGGGAGTGACTACGAGCAGTACTTC
14	NA	TRBV30	NA	TRBJ2-7	CAWNPSGAGYEQYF	TGTGCCTGGAATCCATCAGGTGCGGGCTACGAGCAGTACTTC
14	few	TRBV19	NA	TRBJ2-2	CASSTATNTGELFF	TGTGCCAGTAGTACTGCCACGAACACCGGGGAGCTGTTTTTT
15	NA	TRBV28	NA	TRBJ2-7	CASTLARTYTYEQYF	TGTGCCAGCACCCTCGCCAGAACCTACACCTACGAGCAGTACTTC
14	few	TRBV10-3	NA	TRBJ2-7	CAISESTGRSEQYF	TGTGCCATCAGTGAGTCGACCGGGCGCAGCGAGCAGTACTTC
13	many	TRBV2	TRBD2	TRBJ2-5	CASILAGVETQYF	TGTGCCAGCATCTTAGCGGGAGTAGAGACCCAGTACTTC
16	few	TRBV5-6	NA	TRBJ2-5	CASSLLRDVRQETQYF	TGTGCCAGCAGCTTACTCCGGGACGTCCGTCAAGAGACCCAGTACTTC
14	few	TRBV2	TRBD1	TRBJ2-7	CASIAGTGGYEQYF	TGTGCCAGCATCGCCGGGACAGGGGGCTACGAGCAGTACTTC
16	NA	TRBV6-1	NA	TRBJ2-6	CASRNDGGSGANVLTF	TGTGCCAGCAGAAACGACGGCGGCTCTGGGGCCAACGTCCTGACTTTC
17	few	TRBV7-8	NA	TRBJ1-4	CASSLPRGGETNEKLFF	TGTGCCAGCAGCTTACCCCGGGGGGGGGAAACTAATGAAAAACTGTTTTTT
12	many	TRBV20-1	NA	TRBJ2-5	CSPDSPQETQYF	TGCAGTCCCGATAGTCCTCAAGAGACCCAGTACTTC
11	NA	TRBV5-6	NA	TRBJ2-7	CASSRRDKQYF	TGTGCCAGCAGCCGCCGGGACAAGCAGTACTTC
17	NA	TRBV3-1	TRBD2	TRBJ2-3	CASSQDEVAGYTDTQYF	TGTGCCAGCAGCCAAGATGAAGTAGCGGGGTACACAGATACGCAGTATTTT
15	many	TRBV6-1	NA	TRBJ2-1	CASSEARGLRGEQFF	TGTGCCAGCAGTGAAGCTCGAGGGCTCCGTGGTGAGCAGTTCTTC
12	many	TRBV20-1	NA	TRBJ2-5	CSARWPGETQYF	TGCAGTGCTAGATGGCCTGGGGAGACCCAGTACTTC
13	NA	TRBV19	NA	TRBJ1-1	CASSMALGTEAFF	TGTGCCAGTAGCATGGCCCTGGGTACTGAAGCTTTCTTT
14	many	TRBV4-1	NA	TRBJ1-2	CASSQRTVNYGYTF	TGCGCCAGCAGCCAACGGACAGTAAACTATGGCTACACCTTC
16	many	TRBV12-3/TRBV12-4	NA	TRBJ1-2	CASSPHYRQFNYGYTF	TGTGCCAGCAGTCCACATTACCGACAGTTTAACTATGGCTACACCTTC
11	few	TRBV20-1	NA	TRBJ2-5	CSARIQETQYF	TGCAGTGCTCGCATTCAAGAGACCCAGTACTTC
13	few	TRBV2	NA	TRBJ2-1	CASGRAYRNEQFF	TGTGCCAGCGGCCGGGCCTACCGCAATGAGCAGTTCTTC
15	few	TRBV14	NA	TRBJ2-2	CASSPFLAGTGELFF	TGTGCCAGCAGCCCGTTTCTCGCAGGGACCGGGGAGCTGTTTTTT
14	many	TRBV6-1	TRBD1	TRBJ1-2	CASRDEQGRYGYTF	TGTGCCAGCAGGGATGAACAGGGGCGGTATGGCTACACCTTC
12	once	TRBV6-2/TRBV6-3	NA	TRBJ2-2	CANLWTAGELFF	TGTGCCAACCTTTGGACTGCCGGGGAGCTGTTTTTT
17	many	TRBV12-3/TRBV12-4	TRBD1	TRBJ1-1	CASSLVVGTGANTEAFF	TGTGCCAGCAGTTTAGTAGTAGGGACAGGGGCAAACACTGAAGCTTTCTTT